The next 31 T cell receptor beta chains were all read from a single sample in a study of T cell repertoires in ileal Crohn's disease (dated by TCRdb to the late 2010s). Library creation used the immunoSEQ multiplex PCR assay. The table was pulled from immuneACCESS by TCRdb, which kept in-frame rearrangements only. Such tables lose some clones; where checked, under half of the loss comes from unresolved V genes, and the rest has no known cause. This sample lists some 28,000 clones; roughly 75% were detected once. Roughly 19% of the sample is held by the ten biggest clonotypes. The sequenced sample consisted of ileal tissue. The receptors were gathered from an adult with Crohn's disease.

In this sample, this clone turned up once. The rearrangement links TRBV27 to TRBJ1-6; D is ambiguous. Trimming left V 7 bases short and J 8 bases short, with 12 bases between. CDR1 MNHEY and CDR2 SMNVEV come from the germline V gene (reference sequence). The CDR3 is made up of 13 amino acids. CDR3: CASKPSQDSPLHF. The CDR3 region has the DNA TGTGCCAGCAAGCCGAGCCAGGATTCACCCCTCCACTTT.

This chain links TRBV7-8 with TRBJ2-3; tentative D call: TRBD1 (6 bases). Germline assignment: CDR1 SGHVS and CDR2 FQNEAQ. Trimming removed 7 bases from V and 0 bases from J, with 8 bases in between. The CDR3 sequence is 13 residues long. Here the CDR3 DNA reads TGTGCCAGCACACAGGGTAGCACAGATACGCAGTATTTT. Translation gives CASTQGSTDTQYF.

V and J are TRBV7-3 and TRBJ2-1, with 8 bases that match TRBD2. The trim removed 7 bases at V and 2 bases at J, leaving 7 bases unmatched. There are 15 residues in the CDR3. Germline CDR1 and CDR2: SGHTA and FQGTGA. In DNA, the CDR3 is TGTGCCAGCACCAATAGCGGGGCCCCCTACAATGAGCAGTTCTTC. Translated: CASTNSGAPYNEQFF.

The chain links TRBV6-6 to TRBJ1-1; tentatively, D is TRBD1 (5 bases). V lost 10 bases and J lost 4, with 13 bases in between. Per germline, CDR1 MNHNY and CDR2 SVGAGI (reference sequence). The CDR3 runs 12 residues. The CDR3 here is CATKRGGTEAFF. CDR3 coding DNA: TGTGCCACCAAAAGGGGTGGCACTGAAGCTTTCTTT.

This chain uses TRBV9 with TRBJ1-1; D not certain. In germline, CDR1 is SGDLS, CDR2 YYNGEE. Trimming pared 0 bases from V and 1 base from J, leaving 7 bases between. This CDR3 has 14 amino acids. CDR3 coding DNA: TGTGCCAGCAGCGTAGTGGGAGAGAACACTGAAGCTTTCTTT. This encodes CASSVVGENTEAFF.

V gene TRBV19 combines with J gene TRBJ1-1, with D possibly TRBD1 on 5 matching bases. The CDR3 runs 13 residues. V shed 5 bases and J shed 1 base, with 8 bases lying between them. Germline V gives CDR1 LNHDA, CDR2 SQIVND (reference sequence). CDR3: CASSGGWNTEAFF. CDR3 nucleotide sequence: TGTGCCAGTAGTGGGGGGTGGAACACTGAAGCTTTCTTT.

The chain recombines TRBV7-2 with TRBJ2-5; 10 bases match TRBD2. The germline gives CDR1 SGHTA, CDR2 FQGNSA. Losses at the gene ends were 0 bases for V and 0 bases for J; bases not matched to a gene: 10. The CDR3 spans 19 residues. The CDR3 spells CASSLALGTSESHQETQYF. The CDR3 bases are TGTGCCAGCAGCTTAGCGCTCGGGACTAGCGAGTCCCACCAAGAGACCCAGTACTTC. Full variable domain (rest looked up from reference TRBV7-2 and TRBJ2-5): GAGVSQSPSNKVTEKGKDVELRCDPISGHTALYWYRQSLGQGLEFLIYFQGNSAPDKSGLPSDRFSAERTGGSVSTLTIQRTQQEDSAVYLCASSLALGTSESHQETQYFGPGTRLLVL.

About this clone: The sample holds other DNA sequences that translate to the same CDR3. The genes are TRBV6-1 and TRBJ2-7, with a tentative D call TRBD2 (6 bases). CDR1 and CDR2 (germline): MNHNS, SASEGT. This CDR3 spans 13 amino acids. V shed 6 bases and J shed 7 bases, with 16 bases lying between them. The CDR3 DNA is TGTGCCAGCAGGGGGCTAGCGCGGTATGAGCAGTACTTC. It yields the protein CASRGLARYEQYF.

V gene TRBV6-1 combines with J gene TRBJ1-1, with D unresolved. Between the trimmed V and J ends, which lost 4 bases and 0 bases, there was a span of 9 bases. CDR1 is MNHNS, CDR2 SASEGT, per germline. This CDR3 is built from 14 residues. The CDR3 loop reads CASSVGLMNTEAFF. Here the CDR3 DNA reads TGTGCCAGCAGTGTGGGCCTCATGAACACTGAAGCTTTCTTT.

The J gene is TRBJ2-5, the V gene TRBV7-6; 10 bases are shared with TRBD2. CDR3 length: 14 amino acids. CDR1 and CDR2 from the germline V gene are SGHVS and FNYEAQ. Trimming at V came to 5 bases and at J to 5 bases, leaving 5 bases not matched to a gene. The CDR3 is CASSPNSGGETQYF. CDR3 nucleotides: TGTGCCAGCAGCCCGAATAGCGGGGGGGAGACCCAGTACTTC.

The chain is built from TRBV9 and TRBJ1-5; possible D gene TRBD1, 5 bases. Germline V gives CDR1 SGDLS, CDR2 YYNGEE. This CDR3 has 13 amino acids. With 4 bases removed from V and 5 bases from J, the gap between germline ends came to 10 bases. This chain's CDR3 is CASSIGHDQPQHF. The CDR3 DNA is TGTGCCAGCAGCATCGGACACGATCAGCCCCAGCATTTT.

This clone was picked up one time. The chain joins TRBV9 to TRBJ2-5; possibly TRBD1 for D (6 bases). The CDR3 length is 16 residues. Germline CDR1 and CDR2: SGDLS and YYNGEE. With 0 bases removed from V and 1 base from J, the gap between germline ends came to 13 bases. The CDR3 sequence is CASSVGGGGAQETQYF. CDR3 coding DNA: TGTGCCAGCAGCGTAGGAGGGGGTGGGGCCCAAGAGACCCAGTACTTC.

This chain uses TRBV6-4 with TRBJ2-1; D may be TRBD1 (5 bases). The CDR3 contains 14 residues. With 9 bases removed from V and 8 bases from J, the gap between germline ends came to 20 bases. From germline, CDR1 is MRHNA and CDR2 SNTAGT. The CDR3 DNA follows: TGTGCCAGTTCCAGGGATACTGGCGGCGATGAGCAGTTCTTC. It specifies CASSRDTGGDEQFF.

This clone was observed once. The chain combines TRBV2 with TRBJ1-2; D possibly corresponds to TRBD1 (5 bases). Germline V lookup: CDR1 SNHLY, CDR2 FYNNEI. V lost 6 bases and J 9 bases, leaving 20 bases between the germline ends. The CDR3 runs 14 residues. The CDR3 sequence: CASSFLDPGRRYTF. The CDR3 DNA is TGTGCCAGCAGCTTCCTCGACCCAGGGCGGCGCTACACCTTC.

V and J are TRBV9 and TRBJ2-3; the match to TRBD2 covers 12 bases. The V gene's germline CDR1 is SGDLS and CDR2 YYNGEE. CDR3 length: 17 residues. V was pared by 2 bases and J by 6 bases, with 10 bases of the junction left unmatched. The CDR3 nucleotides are TGTGCCAGCAGCGTCGTCACTAGCGGGAGGTTCCTGGATACGCAGTATTTT. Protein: CASSVVTSGRFLDTQYF.

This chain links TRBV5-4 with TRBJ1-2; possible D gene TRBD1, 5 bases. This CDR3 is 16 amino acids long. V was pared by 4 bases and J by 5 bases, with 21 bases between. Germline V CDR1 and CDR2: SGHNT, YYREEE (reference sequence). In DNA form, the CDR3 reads TGTGCCAGCAGCCTGCCGGGCGCAGGGATGGCTTATGGCTACACCTTC. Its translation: CASSLPGAGMAYGYTF.

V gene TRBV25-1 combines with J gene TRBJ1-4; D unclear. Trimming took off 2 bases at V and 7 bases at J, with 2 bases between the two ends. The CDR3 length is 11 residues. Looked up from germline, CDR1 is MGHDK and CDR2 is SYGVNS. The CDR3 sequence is CASSEREKLFF. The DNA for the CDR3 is TGTGCCAGCAGTGAACGTGAAAAACTGTTTTTT.

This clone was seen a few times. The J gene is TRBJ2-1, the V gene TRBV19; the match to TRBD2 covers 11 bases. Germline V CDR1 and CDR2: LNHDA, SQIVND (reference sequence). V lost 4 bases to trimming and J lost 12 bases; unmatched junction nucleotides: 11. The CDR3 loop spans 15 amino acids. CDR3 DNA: TGTGCCAGTAGTACGGGACTAGCGGCCACCGGGAGGCAGTTCTTC. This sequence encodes CASSTGLAATGRQFF.

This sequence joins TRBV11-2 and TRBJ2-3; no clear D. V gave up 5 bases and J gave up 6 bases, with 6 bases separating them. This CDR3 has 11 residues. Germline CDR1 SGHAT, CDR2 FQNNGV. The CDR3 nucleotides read TGTGCCAGCAGCCCCTCCGATACGCAGTATTTT. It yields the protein CASSPSDTQYF.

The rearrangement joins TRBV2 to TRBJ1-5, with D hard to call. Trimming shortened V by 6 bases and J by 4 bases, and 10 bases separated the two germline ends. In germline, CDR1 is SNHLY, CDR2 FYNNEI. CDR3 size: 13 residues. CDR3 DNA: TGTGCCAGCAGGAAAGAGTCGAATCAGCCCCAGCATTTT. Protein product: CASRKESNQPQHF.

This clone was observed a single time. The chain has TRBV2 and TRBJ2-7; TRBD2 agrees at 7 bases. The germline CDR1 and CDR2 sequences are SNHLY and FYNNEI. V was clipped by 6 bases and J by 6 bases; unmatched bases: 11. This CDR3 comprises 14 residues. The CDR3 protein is CASRGRGFSTEQYF. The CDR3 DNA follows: TGTGCCAGCAGGGGGAGGGGATTTTCTACCGAGCAGTACTTC.

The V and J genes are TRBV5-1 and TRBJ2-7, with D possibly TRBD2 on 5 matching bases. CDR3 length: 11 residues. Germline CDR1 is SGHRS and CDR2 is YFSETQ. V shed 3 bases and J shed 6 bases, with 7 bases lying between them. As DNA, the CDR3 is TGCGCCAGCAGCTCCGCGGGCGAGCAGTACTTC. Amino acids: CASSSAGEQYF.

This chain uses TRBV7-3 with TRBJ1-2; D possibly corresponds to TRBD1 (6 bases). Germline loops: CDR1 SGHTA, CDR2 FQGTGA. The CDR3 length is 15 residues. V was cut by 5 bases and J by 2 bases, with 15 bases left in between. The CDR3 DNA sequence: TGTGCCAGCAGCCCGAAGGGGGGGACGAACTATGGCTACACCTTC. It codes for CASSPKGGTNYGYTF.

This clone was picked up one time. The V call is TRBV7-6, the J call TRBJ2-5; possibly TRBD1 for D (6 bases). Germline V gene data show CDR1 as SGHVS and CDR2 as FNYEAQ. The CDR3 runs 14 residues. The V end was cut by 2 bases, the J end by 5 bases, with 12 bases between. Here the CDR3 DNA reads TGTGCCAGCAGCTTACTCAGGGGCGGGGAGACCCAGTACTTC. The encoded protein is CASSLLRGGETQYF.

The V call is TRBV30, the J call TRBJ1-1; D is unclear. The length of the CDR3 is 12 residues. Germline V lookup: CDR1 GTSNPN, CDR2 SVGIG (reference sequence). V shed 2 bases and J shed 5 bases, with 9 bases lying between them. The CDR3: CAWSLRTTEAFF. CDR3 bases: TGTGCCTGGAGTTTGCGCACTACTGAAGCTTTCTTT.

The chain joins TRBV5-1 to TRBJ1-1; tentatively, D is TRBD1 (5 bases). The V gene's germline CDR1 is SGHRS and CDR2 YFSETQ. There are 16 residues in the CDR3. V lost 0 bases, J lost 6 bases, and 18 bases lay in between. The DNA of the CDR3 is TGCGCCAGCAGCTTGGCCTTAGGGCAGGGACTCTCTGAAGCTTTCTTT. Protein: CASSLALGQGLSEAFF.

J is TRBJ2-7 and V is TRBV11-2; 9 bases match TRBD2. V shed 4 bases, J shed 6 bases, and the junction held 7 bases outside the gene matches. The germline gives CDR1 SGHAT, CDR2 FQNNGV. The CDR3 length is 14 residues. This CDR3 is CASSSGTSWSEQYF. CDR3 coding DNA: TGTGCCAGCAGCTCTGGGACTAGCTGGAGCGAGCAGTACTTC.

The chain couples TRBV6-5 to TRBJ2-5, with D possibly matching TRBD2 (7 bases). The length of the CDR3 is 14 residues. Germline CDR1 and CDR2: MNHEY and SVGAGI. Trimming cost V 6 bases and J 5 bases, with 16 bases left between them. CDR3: CASSTTGGQETQYF. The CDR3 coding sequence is TGTGCCAGCAGCACCACGGGGGGCCAGGAGACCCAGTACTTC.

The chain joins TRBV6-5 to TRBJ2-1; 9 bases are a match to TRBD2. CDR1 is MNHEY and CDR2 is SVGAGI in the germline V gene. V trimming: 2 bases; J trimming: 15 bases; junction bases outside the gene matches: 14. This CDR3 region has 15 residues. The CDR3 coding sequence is TGTGCCAGCAGTTACGAGCATATTGCTAGCGGGGTGGTGTTCTTC. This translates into CASSYEHIASGVVFF.

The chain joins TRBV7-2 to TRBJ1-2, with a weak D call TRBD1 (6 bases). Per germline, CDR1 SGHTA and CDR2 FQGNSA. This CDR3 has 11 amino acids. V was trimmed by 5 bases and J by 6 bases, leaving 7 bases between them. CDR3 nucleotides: TGTGCCAGCAGCCAGGGGCATGGCTACACCTTC. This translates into CASSQGHGYTF.

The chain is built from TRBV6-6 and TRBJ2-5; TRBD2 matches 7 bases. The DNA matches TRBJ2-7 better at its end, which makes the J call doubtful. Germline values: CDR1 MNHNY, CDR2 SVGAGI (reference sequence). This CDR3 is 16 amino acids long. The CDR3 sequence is CAIKGPWRGSTYEQYF. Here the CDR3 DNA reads TGTGCCATTAAGGGACCGTGGCGGGGGTCTACCTACGAGCAGTACTTC.